This T cell receptor (beta chain) was profiled in a study of control samples from healthy donors and cancer patients. TCRdb's table, derived via immunoSEQ multiplex PCR, lists solely in-frame clones and lacks some. The table lists fewer than 200,000 clones, approximately 90% of them singletons, with 1.4% in the top ten. What was sequenced was blood. The sequence was collected from a man aged 25 to 40 in good health.

In nucleotides, the CDR3 is TGTGCCAGCTCACCGACCGGGACTGCCGGAAACACCATATATTTT. Residues: CASSPTGTAGNTIYF. The chain uses TRBV18 and TRBJ1-3; TRBD1 might be the D (5 bases). CDR1 is KGHSH and CDR2 is LQKENI in the germline V gene. V lost 3 bases, J lost 4 bases, and 13 bases lay in between. This CDR3 spans 15 amino acids. The full variable domain, in which reference TRBV18 and TRBJ1-3 provide the parts outside the CDR3, is NAGVMQNPRHLVRRRGQEARLRCSPMKGHSHVYWYRQLPEEGLKFMVYLQKENIIDESGMPKERFSAEFPKEGPSILRIQQVVRGDSAAYFCASSPTGTAGNTIYFGEGSWLTVV.